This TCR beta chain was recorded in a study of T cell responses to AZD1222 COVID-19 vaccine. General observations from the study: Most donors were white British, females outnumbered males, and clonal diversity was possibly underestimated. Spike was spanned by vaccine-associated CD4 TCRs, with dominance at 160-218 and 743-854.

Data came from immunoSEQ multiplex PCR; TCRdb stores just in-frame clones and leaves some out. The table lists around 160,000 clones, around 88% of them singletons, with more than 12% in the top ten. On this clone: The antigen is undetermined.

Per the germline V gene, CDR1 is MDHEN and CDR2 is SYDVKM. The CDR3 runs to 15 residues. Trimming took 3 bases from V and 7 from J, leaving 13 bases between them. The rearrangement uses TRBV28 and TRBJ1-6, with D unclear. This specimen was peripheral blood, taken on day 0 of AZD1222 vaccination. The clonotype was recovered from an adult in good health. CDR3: CASSLASTRNSPLHF. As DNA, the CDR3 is TGTGCCAGCAGTTTGGCATCTACGAGAAATTCACCCCTCCACTTT.